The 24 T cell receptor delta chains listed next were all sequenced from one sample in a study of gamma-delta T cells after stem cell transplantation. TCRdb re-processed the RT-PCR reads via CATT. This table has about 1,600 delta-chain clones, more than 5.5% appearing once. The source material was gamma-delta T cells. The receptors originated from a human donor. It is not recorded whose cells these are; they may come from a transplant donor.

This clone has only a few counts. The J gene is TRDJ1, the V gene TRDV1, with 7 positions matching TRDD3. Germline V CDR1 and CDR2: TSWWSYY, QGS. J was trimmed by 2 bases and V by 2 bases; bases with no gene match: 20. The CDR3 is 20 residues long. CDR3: CALGEIPPPGDGRGTDKLIF. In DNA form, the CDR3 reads TGTGCTCTTGGGGAAATCCCCCCACCGGGGGATGGAAGGGGGACCGATAAACTCATCTTT.

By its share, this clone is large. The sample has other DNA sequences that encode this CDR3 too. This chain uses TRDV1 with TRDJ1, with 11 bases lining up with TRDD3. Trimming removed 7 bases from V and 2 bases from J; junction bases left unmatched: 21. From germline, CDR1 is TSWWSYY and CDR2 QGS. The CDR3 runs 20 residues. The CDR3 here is CALDPRGAHWGITITDKLIF. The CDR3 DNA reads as TGTGCTCTTGACCCAAGGGGGGCTCACTGGGGGATAACCATTACCGATAAACTCATCTTT.

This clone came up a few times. The CDR3 here is CALGEEVVLLRDSVLGEDTDKLIF. For the CDR3, the DNA is TGTGCTCTTGGGGAGGAGGTGGTCCTACTCAGGGACTCGGTACTGGGGGAAGACACCGATAAACTCATCTTT. V usage is TRDV1 and J usage is TRDJ1, with 9 nucleotides matching TRDD3. CDR3 length: 24 residues. Germline CDR1 reads TSWWSYY; CDR2 reads QGS. The ends lost 3 bases at V and 0 bases at J; junction bases unmatched: 29.

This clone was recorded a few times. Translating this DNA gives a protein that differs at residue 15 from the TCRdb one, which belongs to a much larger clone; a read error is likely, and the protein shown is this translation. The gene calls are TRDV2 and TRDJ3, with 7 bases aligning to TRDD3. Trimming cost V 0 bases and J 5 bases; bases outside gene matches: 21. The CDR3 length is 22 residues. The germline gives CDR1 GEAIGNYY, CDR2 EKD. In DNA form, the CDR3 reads TGTGCCTGTGACACCGCCTGGGGGTCCGACGACCCGGAATCCCGGGACACCCGACAGATGTTTTTC. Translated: CACDTAWGSDDPESRDTRQMFF.

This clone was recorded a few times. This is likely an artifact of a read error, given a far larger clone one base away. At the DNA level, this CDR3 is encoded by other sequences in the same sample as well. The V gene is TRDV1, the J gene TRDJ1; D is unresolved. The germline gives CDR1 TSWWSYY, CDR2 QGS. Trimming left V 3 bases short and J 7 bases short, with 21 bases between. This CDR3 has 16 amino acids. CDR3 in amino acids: CALGDVGRGKRSKLIF. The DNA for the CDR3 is TGTGCTCTTGGGGATGTCGGGCGAGGGAAGCGCTCTAAACTCATCTTT.

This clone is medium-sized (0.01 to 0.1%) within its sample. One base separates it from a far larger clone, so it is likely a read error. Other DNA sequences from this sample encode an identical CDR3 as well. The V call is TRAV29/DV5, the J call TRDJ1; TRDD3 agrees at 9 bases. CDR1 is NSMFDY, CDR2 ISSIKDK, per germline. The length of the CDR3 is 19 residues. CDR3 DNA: TGTGCAGCAAGCGCGACGGGACTGGGGGAGACAATATACACCGATAAACTCATCTTC. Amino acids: CAASATGLGETIYTDKLIF.

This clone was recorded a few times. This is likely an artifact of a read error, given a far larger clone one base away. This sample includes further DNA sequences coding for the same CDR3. The CDR3 protein is CAFRVSYLTLANDKLIF. The CDR3 DNA reads as TGTGCCTTTAGGGTTTCCTACTTAACGCTTGCCAACGATAAACTCATCTTT. This rearrangement joins TRDV3 to TRDJ1; TRDD2 matches at 7 bases. Germline V CDR1 and CDR2: TVYSNPD, GDNSRS (reference sequence). The length of the CDR3 is 17 residues. The V and J ends lost 0 bases and 4 bases, in that order; junction bases with no gene match: 17.

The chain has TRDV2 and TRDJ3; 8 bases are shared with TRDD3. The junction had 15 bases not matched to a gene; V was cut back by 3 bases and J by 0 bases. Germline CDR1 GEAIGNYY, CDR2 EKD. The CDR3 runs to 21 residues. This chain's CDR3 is CACDRYEATGGRSWDTRQMFF. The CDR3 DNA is TGTGCCTGTGACCGGTATGAGGCCACTGGGGGCCGCTCCTGGGACACCCGACAGATGTTTTTC.

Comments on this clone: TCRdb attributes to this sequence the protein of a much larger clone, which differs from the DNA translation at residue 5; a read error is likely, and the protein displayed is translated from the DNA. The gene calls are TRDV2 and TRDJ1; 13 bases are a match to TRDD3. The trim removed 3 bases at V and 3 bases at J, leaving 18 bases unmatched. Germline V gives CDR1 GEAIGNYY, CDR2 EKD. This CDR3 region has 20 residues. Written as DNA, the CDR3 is TGTGCCTGTGACCCACTGGGGGATACGCGAAGGAGAAACTGGTCCGATAAACTCATCTTT. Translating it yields CACDPLGDTRRRNWSDKLIF.

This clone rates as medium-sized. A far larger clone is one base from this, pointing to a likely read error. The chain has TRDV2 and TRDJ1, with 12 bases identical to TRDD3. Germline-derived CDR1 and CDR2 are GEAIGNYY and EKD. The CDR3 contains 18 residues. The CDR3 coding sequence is TGTGCCCGTGACACTCCTACTGGGGGATACCCCTATACCGATAAACTCATCTTT. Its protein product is CARDTPTGGYPYTDKLIF.

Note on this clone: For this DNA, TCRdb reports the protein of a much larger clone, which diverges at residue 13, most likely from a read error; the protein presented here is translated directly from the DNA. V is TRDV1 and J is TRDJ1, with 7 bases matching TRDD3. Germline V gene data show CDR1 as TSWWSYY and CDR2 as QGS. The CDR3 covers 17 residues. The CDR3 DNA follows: TGTGCTCTTGGGGAACCCGGGGGATCGGAGGACACCAATAAACTCATCTTT. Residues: CALGEPGGSEDTNKLIF.

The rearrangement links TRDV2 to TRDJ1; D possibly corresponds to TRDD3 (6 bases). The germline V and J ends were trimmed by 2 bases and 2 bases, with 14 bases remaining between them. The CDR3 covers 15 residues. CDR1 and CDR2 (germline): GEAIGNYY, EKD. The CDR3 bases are TGTGCCTGTGACAACGTCGATACGCGGACCGATAAACTCATCTTT. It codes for CACDNVDTRTDKLIF.

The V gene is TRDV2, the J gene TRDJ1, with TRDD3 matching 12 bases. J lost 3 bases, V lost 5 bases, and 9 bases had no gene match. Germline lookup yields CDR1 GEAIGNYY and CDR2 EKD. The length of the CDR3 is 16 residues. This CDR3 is CACVGVLGDTPDKLIF. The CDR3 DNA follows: TGTGCCTGTGTGGGAGTACTGGGGGATACACCCGATAAACTCATCTTT.

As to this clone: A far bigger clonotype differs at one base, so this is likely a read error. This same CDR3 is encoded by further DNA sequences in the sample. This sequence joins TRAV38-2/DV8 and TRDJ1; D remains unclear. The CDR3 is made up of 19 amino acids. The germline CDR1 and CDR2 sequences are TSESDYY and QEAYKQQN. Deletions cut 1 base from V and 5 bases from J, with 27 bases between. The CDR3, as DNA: TGTGCTTATAGGAGCCCACAGGCCTTTCTACGTAGTAGTATAGATAAACTCATCTTT. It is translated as CAYRSPQAFLRSSIDKLIF.

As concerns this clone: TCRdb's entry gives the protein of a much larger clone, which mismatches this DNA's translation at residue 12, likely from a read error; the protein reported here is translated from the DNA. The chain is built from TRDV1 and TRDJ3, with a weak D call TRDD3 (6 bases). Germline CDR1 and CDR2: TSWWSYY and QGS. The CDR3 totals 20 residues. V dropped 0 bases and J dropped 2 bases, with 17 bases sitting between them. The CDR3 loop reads CALGELRGDLSPWDTRQMFF. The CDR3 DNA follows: TGTGCTCTTGGGGAACTGCGGGGGGACCTCAGCCCCTGGGACACCCGACAGATGTTTTTC.

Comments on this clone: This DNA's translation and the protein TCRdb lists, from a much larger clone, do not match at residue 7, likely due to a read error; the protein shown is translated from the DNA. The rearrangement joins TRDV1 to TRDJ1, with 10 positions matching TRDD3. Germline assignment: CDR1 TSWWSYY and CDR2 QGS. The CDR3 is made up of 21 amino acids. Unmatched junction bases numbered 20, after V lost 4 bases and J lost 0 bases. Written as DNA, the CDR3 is TGTGCTCTTGGGGGGGCCCTCCCCTTTACTGGGGGATTAACGTACACCGATAAACTCATCTTT. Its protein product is CALGGALPFTGGLTYTDKLIF.

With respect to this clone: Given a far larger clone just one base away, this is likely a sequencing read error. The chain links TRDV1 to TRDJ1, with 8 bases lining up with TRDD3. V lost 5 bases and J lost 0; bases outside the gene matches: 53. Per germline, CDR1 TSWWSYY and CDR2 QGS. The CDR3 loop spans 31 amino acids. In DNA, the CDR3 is TGTGCTCTTGGGCCAACCGTCTACGCAAACCCCCCTAATACTGAGGGATACGCAGCCGATCGGTTCCCTCCGTACACCGATAAACTCATCTTT. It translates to CALGPTVYANPPNTEGYAADRFPPYTDKLIF.

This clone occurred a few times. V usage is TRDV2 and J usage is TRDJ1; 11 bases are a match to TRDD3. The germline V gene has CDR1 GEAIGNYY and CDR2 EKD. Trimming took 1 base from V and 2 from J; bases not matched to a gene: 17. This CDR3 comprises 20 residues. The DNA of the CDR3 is TGTGCCTGTGACACGATCCCCCATGGGGGATACGCAAGGAGTACCGATAAACTCATCTTT. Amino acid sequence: CACDTIPHGGYARSTDKLIF.

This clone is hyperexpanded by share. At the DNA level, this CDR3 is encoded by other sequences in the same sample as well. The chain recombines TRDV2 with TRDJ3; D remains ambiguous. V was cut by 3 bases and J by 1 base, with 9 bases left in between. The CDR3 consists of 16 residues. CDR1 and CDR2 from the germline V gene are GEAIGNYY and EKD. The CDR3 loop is CACDARLSWDTRQMFF. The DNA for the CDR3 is TGTGCCTGTGACGCCAGACTATCCTGGGACACCCGACAGATGTTTTTC.

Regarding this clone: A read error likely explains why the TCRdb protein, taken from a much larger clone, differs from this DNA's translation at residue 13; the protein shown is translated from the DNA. The CDR3 protein is CALGEAYWAGGQGGDKLIF. DNA of the CDR3: TGTGCTCTTGGGGAAGCCTACTGGGCTGGGGGTCAGGGGGGCGATAAACTCATCTTT. The gene calls are TRDV1 and TRDJ1; TRDD3 matches at 7 bases. The CDR3 covers 19 residues. The germline V gene has CDR1 TSWWSYY and CDR2 QGS. With V trimmed by 2 bases and J by 4 bases, 19 bases remained unmatched.

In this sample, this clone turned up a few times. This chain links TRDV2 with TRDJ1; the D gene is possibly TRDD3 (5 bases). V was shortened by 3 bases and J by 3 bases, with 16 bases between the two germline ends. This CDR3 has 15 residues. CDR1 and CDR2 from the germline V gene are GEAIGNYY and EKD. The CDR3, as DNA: TGTGCCTGTGACCTAGCTGGGAATCGGGCCGATAAACTCATCTTT. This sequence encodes CACDLAGNRADKLIF.

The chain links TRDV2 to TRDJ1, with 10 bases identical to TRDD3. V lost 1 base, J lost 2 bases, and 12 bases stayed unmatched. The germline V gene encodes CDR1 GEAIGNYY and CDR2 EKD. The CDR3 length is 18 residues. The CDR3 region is CACDTVNWGITTTDKLIF. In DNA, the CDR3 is TGTGCCTGTGACACAGTGAACTGGGGGATCACGACGACCGATAAACTCATCTTT.

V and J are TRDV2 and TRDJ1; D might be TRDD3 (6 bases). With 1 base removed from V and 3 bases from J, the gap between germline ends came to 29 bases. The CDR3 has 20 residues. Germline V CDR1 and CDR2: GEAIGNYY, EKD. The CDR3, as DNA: TGTGCCTGTGACACGCTTTTCCGGGCTGGGGATCCTTCTGGCCCCGATAAACTCATCTTT. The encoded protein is CACDTLFRAGDPSGPDKLIF.

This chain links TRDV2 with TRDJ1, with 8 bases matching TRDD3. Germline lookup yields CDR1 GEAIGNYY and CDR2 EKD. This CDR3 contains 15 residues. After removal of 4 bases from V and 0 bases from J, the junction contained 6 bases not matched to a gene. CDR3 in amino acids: CACDNVLGDTDKLIF. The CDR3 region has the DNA TGTGCCTGTGATAACGTACTGGGGGACACCGATAAACTCATCTTT.